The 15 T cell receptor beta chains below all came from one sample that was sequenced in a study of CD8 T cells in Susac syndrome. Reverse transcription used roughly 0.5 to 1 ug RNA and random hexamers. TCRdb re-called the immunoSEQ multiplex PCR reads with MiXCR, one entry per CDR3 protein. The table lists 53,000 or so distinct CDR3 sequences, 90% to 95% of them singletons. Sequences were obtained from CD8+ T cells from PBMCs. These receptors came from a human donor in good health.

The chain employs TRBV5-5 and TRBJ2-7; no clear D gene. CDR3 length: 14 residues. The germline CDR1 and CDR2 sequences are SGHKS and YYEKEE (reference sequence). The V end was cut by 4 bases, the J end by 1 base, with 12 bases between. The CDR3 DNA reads TGTGCCAGCAGCCCGTTACACGGATCCTACGAGCAGTACTTC. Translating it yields CASSPLHGSYEQYF.

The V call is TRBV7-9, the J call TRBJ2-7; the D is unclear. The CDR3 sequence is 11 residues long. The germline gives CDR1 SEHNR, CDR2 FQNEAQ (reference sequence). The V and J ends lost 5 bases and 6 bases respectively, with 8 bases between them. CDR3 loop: CASSNELEQYF. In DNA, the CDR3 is TGTGCCAGCAGCAACGAGCTCGAGCAGTACTTC. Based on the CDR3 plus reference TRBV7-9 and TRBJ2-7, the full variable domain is DTGVSQNPRHKITKRGQNVTFRCDPISEHNRLYWYRQTLGQGPEFLTYFQNEAQLEKSRLLSDRFSAERPKGSFSTLEIQRTEQGDSAMYLCASSNELEQYFGPGTRLTVT.

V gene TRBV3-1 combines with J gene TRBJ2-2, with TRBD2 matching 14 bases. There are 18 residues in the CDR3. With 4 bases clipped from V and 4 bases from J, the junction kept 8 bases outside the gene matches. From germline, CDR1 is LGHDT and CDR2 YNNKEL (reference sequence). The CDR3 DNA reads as TGTGCCAGCAGCCGGGGACTAGCGGGAGTGCGGGGCACCGGGGAGCTGTTTTTT. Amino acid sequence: CASSRGLAGVRGTGELFF.

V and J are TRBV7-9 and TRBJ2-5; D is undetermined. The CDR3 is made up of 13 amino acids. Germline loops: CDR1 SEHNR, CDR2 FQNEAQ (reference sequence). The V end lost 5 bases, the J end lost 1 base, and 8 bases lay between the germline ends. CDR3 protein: CASSLDSQETQYF. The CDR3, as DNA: TGTGCCAGCAGCCTTGATAGCCAAGAGACCCAGTACTTC.

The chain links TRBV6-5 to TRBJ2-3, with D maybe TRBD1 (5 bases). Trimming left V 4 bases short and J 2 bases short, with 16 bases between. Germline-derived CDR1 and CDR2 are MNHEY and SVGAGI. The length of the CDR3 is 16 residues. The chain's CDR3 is CASSSTGGFNTDTQYF. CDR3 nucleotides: TGTGCCAGCAGTTCCACAGGCGGTTTTAACACAGATACGCAGTATTTT.

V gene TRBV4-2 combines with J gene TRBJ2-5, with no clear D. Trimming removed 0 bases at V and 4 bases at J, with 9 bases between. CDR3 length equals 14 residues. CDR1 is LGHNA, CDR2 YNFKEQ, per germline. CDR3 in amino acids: CASSQEGSGETQYF. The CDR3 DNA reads TGTGCCAGCAGCCAAGAAGGATCTGGAGAGACCCAGTACTTC.

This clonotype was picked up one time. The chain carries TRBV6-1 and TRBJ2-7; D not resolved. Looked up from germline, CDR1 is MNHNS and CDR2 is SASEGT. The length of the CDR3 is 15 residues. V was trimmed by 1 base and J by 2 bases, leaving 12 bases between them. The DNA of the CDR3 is TGTGCCAGCAGTGAAGGGTTCGTCACAGCCTACGAGCAGTACTTC. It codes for CASSEGFVTAYEQYF.

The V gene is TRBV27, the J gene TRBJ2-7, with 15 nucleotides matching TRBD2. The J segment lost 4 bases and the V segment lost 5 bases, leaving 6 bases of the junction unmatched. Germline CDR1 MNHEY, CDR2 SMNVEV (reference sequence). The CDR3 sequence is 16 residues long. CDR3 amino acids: CASSVGTSGRWYEQYF. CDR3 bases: TGTGCCAGCAGTGTGGGGACTAGCGGGAGGTGGTACGAGCAGTACTTC.

CDR3 nucleotide sequence: TGTGCCAGCAGCCAACAGGGAGGGTTAGTAGGTATCATTCAGTACTTC. Its translation is CASSQQGGLVGIIQYF. V and J are TRBV3-1 and TRBJ2-4; 7 positions agree with TRBD2. Germline V gene data show CDR1 as LGHDT and CDR2 as YNNKEL (reference sequence). Trimming cost V 2 bases and J 9 bases; bases outside gene matches: 13. This CDR3 comprises 16 residues.

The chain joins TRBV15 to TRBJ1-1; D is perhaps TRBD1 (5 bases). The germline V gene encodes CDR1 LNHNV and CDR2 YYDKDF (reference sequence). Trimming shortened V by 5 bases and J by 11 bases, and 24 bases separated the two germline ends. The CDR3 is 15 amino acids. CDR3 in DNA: TGTGCCACCAGCGACTCGCCCCTTGGCCGGGACGGGGCTTTCTTT. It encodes CATSDSPLGRDGAFF. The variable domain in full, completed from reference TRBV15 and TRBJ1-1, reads DAMVIQNPRYQVTQFGKPVTLSCSQTLNHNVMYWYQQKSSQAPKLLFHYYDKDFNNEADTPDNFQSRRPNTSFCFLDIRSPGLGDTAMYLCATSDSPLGRDGAFFGQGTRLTVV.

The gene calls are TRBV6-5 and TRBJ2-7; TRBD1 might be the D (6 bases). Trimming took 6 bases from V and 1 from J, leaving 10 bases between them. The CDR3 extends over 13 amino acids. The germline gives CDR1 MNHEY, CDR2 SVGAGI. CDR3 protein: CASSTTGSYEQYF. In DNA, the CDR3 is TGTGCCAGCAGCACGACAGGTTCCTACGAGCAGTACTTC.

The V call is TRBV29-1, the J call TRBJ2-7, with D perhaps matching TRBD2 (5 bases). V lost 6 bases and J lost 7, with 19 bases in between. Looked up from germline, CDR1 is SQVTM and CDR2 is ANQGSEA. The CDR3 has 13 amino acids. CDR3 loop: CSVRAETSWEQYF. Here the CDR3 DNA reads TGCAGCGTACGAGCGGAGACTTCTTGGGAGCAGTACTTC.

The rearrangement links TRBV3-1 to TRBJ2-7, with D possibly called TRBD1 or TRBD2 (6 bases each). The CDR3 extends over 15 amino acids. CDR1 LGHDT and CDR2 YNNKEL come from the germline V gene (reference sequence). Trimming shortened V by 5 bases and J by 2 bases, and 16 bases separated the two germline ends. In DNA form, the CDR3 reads TGTGCCAGCAGCTTCTTCAGGGGAGGCACCTACGAGCAGTACTTC. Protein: CASSFFRGGTYEQYF.

The CDR3 here is CASSENLDNEQFF. CDR3 DNA: TGTGCCAGCAGTGAAAACCTGGACAATGAGCAGTTCTTC. The chain recombines TRBV2 with TRBJ2-1; D gene ambiguous. The germline V gene has CDR1 SNHLY and CDR2 FYNNEI. V was clipped by 2 bases and J by 5 bases, with 7 bases between them. This CDR3 has 13 amino acids.

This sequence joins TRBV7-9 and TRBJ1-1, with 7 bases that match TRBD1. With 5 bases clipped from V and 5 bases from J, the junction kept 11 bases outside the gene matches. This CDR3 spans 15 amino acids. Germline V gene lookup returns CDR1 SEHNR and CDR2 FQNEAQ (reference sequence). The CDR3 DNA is TGTGCCAGCAGCCCCACCACAGGGGTCCAGACTGAAGCTTTCTTT. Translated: CASSPTTGVQTEAFF. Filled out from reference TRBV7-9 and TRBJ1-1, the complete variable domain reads DTGVSQNPRHKITKRGQNVTFRCDPISEHNRLYWYRQTLGQGPEFLTYFQNEAQLEKSRLLSDRFSAERPKGSFSTLEIQRTEQGDSAMYLCASSPTTGVQTEAFFGQGTRLTVV.